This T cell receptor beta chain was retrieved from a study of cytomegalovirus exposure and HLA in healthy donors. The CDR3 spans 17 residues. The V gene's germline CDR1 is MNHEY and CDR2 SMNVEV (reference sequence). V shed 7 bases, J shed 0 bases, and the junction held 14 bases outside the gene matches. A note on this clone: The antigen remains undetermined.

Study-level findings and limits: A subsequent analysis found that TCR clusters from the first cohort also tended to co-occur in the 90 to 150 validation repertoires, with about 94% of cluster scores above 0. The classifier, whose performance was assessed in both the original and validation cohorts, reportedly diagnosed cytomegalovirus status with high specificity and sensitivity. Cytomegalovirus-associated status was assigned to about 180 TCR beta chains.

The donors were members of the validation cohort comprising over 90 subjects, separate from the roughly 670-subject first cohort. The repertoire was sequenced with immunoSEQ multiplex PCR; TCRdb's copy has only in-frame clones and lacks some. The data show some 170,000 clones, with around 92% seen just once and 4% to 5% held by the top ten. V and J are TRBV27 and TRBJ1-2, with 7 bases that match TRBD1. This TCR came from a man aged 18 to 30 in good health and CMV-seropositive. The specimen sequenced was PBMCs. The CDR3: CASMGMRGPRANYGYTF. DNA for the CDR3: TGTGCCAGCATGGGGATGAGGGGGCCCAGAGCTAACTATGGCTACACCTTC.